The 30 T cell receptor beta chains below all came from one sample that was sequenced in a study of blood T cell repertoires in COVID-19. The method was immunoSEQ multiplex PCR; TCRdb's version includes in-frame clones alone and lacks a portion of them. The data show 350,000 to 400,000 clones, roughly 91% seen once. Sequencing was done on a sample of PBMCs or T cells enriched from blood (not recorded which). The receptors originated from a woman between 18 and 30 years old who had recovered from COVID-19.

The DNA of the CDR3 is TGTGCCAGCAGTTTACTCGCGGGGCAAACCACAGATACGCAGTATTTT. Its protein is CASSLLAGQTTDTQYF. V usage is TRBV28 and J usage is TRBJ2-3; possibly TRBD2 for D (6 bases). The ends were cut back, 2 bases at V and 2 bases at J, with 14 bases in the middle. This CDR3 is built from 16 residues. Germline lookup yields CDR1 MDHEN and CDR2 SYDVKM.

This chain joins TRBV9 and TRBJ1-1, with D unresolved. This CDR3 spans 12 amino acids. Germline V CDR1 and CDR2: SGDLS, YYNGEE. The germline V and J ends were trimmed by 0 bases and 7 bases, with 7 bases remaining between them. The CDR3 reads CASSVDGSEAFF. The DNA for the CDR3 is TGTGCCAGCAGCGTAGATGGCAGTGAAGCTTTCTTT.

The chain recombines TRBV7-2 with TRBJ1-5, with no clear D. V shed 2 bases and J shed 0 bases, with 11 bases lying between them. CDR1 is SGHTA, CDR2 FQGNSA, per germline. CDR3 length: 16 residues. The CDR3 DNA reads TGTGCCAGCAGCTTATGGCTAGAAAATAGCAATCAGCCCCAGCATTTT. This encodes CASSLWLENSNQPQHF.

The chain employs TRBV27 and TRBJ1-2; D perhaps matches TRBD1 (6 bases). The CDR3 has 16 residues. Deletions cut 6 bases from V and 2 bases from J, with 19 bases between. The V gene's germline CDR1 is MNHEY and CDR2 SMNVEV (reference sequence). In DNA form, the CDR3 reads TGTGCCAGCAGGGCGTTAGGGGGGGAAGCCAACTATGGCTACACCTTC. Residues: CASRALGGEANYGYTF.

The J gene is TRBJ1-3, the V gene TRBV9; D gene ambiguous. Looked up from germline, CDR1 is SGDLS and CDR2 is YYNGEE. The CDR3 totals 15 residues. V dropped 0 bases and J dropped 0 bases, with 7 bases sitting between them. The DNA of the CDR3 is TGTGCCAGCAGCGTAGACCTGGCCTCTGGAAACACCATATATTTT. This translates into CASSVDLASGNTIYF.

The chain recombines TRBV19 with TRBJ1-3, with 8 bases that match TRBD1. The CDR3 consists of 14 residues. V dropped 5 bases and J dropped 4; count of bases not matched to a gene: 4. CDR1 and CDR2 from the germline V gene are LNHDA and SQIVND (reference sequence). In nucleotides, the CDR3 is TGTGCCAGTAGTCTTGGGACAGGCGGAAACACCATATATTTT. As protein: CASSLGTGGNTIYF.

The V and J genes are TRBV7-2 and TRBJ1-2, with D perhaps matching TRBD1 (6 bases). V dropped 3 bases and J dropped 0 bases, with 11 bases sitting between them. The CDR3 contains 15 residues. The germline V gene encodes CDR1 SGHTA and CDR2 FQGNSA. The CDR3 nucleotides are TGTGCCAGCAGCTTGGATACAGGGACTAACTATGGCTACACCTTC. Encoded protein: CASSLDTGTNYGYTF.

CDR3 protein: CASSQDRRQGETYGYTF. DNA for the CDR3: TGTGCCAGCAGCCAAGACAGGCGACAGGGGGAGACCTATGGCTACACCTTC. The chain is built from TRBV4-2 and TRBJ1-2, with 9 bases matching TRBD1. The junction had 9 bases not matched to a gene; V was cut back by 0 bases and J by 4 bases. The CDR3 spans 17 residues. CDR1 LGHNA and CDR2 YNFKEQ come from the germline V gene.

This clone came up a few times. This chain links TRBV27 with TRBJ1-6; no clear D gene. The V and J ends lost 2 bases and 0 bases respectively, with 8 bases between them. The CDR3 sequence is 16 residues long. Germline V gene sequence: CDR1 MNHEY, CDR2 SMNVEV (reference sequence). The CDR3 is CASSLVGSSYNSPLHF. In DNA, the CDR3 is TGTGCCAGCAGTTTAGTAGGGAGCTCCTATAATTCACCCCTCCACTTT.

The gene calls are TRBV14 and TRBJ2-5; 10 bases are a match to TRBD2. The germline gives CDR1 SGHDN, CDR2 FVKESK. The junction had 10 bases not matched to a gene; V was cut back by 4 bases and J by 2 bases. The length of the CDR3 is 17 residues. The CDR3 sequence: CASSLTALLAGQETQYF. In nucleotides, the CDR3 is TGTGCCAGCAGCCTTACCGCCCTACTAGCGGGGCAAGAGACCCAGTACTTC.

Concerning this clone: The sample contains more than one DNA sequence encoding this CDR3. CDR3 nucleotide sequence: TGTGCCAGCAGTTTATCATCCGGGGGTAACGAGCAGTACTTC. This gives the protein CASSLSSGGNEQYF. This chain joins TRBV27 and TRBJ2-7; perhaps TRBD2 as D (6 bases). Per germline, CDR1 MNHEY and CDR2 SMNVEV (reference sequence). This CDR3 has 14 residues. V was clipped by 0 bases and J by 5 bases, with 11 bases between them.

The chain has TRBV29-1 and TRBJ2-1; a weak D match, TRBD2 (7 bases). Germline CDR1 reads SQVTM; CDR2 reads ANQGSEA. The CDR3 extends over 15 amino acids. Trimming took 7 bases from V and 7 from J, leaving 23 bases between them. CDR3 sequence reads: CSAYPEGGVENEQFF. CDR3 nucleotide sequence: TGCAGCGCCTACCCAGAGGGGGGGGTTGAAAATGAGCAGTTCTTC.

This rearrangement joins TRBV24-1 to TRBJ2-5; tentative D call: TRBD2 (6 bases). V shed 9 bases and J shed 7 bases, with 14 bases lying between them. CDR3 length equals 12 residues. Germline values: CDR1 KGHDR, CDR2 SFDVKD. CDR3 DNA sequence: TGTGCCACCGGACTGACGGAGGGGACCCAGTACTTC. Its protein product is CATGLTEGTQYF.

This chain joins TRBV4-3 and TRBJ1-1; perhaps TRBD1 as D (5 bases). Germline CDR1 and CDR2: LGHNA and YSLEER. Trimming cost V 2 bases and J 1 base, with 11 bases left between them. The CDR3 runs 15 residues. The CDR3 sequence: CASSQRAGSNTEAFF. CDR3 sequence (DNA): TGCGCCAGCAGCCAAAGGGCAGGGTCGAACACTGAAGCTTTCTTT.

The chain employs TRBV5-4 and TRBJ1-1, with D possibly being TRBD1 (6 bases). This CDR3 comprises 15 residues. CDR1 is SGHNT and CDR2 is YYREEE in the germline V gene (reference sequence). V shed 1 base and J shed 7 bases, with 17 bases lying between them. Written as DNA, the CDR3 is TGTGCCAGCAGCTTGTTCCCGACAGGAGCAGATGAAGCTTTCTTT. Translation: CASSLFPTGADEAFF.

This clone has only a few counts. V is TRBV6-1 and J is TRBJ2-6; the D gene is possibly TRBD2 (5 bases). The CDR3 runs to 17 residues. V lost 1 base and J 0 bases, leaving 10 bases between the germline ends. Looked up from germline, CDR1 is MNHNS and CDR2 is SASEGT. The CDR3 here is CASSEVEGDSGANVLTF. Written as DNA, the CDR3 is TGTGCCAGCAGTGAAGTAGAGGGTGACTCTGGGGCCAACGTCCTGACTTTC.

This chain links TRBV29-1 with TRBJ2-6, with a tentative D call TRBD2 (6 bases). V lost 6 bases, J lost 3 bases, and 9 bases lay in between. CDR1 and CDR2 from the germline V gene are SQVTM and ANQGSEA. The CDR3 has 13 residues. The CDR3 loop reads CSVRGNGANVLTF. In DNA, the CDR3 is TGCAGCGTACGGGGGAATGGGGCCAACGTCCTGACTTTC.

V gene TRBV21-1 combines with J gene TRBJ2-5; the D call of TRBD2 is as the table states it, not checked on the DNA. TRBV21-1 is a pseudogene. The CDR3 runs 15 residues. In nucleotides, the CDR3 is TGTGCCAGCAGCAAGTCCCCGGGTGGGTGGGAGACCCAGTACTTC. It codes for CASSKSPGGWETQYF.

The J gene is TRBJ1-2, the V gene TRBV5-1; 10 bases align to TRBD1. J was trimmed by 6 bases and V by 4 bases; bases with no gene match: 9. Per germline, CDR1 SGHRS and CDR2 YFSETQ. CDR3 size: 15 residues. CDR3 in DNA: TGCGCCAGCAGCCCGGGAGGACAGGGGGTGGATGGCTACACCTTC. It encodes CASSPGGQGVDGYTF.

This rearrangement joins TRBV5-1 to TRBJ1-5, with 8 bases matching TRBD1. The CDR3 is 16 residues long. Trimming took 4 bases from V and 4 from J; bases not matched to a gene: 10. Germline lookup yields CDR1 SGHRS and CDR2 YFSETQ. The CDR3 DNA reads TGCGCCAGCAGCCTGACAGGGGATAGAGCGAATCAGCCCCAGCATTTT. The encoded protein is CASSLTGDRANQPQHF.

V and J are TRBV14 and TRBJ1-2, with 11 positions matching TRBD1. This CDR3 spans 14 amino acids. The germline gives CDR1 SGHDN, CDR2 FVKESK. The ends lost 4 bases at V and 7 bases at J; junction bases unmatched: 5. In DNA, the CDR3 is TGTGCCAGCAGCCCAGGACAGGGGGCACGTGGCTACACCTTC. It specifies CASSPGQGARGYTF.

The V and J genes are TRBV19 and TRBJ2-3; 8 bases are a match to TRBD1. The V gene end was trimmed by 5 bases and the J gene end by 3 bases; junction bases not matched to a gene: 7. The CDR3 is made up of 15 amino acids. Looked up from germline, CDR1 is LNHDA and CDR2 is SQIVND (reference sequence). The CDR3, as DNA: TGTGCCAGTAGTCCACAATGGACAGGGACAGATACGCAGTATTTT. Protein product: CASSPQWTGTDTQYF. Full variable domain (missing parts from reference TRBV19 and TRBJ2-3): DGGITQSPKYLFRKEGQNVTLSCEQNLNHDAMYWYRQDPGQGLRLIYYSQIVNDFQKGDIAEGYSVSREKKESFPLTVTSAQKNPTAFYLCASSPQWTGTDTQYFGPGTRLTVL.

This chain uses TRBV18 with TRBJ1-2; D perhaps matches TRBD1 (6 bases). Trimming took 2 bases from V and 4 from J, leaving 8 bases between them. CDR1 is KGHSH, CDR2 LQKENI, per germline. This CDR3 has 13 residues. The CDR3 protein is CASSPRTAYGYTF. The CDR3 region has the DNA TGTGCCAGCTCACCAAGGACAGCCTATGGCTACACCTTC.

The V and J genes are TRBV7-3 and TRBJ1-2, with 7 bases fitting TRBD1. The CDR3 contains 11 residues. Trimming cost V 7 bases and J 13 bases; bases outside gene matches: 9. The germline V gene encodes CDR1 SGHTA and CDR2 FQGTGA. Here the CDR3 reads CASTLTGPVTF. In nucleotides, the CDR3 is TGTGCCAGCACCTTGACAGGGCCTGTCACCTTC.

The CDR3: CASSVVPSDRATYNEQFF. The CDR3, as DNA: TGTGCCAGCAGCGTAGTCCCTTCTGACAGGGCCACCTACAATGAGCAGTTCTTC. This sequence joins TRBV9 and TRBJ2-1, with 7 bases lining up with TRBD1. CDR3 length: 18 amino acids. V lost 0 bases to trimming and J lost 2 bases; unmatched junction nucleotides: 11. Germline CDR1 SGDLS, CDR2 YYNGEE.

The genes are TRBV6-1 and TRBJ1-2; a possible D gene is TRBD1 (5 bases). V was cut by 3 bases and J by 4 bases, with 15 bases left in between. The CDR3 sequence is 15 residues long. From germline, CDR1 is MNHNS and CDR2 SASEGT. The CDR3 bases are TGTGCCAGCAGTGAGGCGGGGGGAAGGGGCTATGGCTACACCTTC. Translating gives CASSEAGGRGYGYTF.

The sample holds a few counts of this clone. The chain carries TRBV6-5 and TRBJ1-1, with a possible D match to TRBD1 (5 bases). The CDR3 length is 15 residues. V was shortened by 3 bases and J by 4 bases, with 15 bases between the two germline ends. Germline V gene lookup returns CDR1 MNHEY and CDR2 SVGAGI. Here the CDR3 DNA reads TGTGCCAGCAGTTATTTCAGGGAGGATCGCACTGAAGCTTTCTTT. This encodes CASSYFREDRTEAFF.

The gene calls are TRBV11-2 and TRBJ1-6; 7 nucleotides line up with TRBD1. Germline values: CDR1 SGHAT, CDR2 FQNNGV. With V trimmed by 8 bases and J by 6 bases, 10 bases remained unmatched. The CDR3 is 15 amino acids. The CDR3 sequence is CASAQDRDRNSPLHF. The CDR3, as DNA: TGTGCCAGCGCCCAAGACAGGGATCGTAATTCACCCCTCCACTTT.

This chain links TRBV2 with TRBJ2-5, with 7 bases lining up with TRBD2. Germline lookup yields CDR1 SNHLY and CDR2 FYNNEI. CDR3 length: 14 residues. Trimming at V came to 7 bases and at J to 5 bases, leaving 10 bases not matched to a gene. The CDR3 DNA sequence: TGTGCCAGCACCAGATCACAGCGGGGCGAGACCCAGTACTTC. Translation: CASTRSQRGETQYF.

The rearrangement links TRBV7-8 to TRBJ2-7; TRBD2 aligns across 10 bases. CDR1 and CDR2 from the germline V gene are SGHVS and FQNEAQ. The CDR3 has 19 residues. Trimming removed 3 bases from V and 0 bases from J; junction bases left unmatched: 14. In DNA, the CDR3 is TGTGCCAGCAGCTTGCGGCAGAGCGGGGGGGCCCGGAGCTCCTACGAGCAGTACTTC. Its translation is CASSLRQSGGARSSYEQYF.